This is a list of T cell receptor beta chains from one sample in a study of blood T cell repertoires in COVID-19. TCRdb's table, derived via immunoSEQ multiplex PCR, lists solely in-frame clones and lacks some. The data show 310,000 or so clones, about 86% seen once. The sample consisted of peripheral blood. These receptors all come from a woman aged 50 to 65 with acute or convalescent COVID-19. The CDR3 runs from the conserved cysteine through the conserved F or W. A D gene is named only where the DNA matches it firmly. The size of a clone is reported for some rows only, either as once, few or many, or as a class for expanded clones.

CDR3 DNA,CDR3 protein,V gene,D gene,J gene,clone size
TGTGCCAGCAGCCAAGATCGCGGTCATCAGCCCCAGCATTTT,CASSQDRGHQPQHF,TRBV3-1/TRBV3-2,-,TRBJ1-5,-
TGTGCCAGCAGGCCAGGACAGGGGGAGAACTATGGCTACACCTTC,CASRPGQGENYGYTF,TRBV28,TRBD1,TRBJ1-2,-
TGTGCCAGCAGCCCCGAGCCGAGGGTATCTAACTATGGCTACACCTTC,CASSPEPRVSNYGYTF,TRBV7-2,-,TRBJ1-2,-
TGTGCCAGCAGCCCGACGGGGCGGGGGGCCGGCATGACTACTGAGCAGTTCTTC,CASSPTGRGAGMTTEQFF,TRBV5-4,TRBD2,TRBJ2-1,-
TGTGCCAGCAGCCAAGACAGGAATGGTATCATTCAGTACTTC,CASSQDRNGIIQYF,TRBV7-2,-,TRBJ2-4,-
TGTGCCAGCAGCTTAAGAGGGACAGGGATTCAGGAGACCCAGTACTTC,CASSLRGTGIQETQYF,TRBV7-2,TRBD1,TRBJ2-5,-
TGTGCCAGCAGCAGGACAGGGGGCAATCAGCCCCAGCATTTT,CASSRTGGNQPQHF,TRBV3-1/TRBV3-2,TRBD1,TRBJ1-5,-
TGTGCCACCAGCAGCGAACAGGGGAGTCACAATGAGCAGTTCTTC,CATSSEQGSHNEQFF,TRBV15,TRBD1,TRBJ2-1,-
TGTGCCAGTAGTATAGTACAGGGGGTTGAAGCTTTCTTT,CASSIVQGVEAFF,TRBV19,TRBD1,TRBJ1-1,-
TGTGCCAGCAAATGGACAGGGTCGGGGGAAAAACTGTTTTTT,CASKWTGSGEKLFF,TRBV2,TRBD1,TRBJ1-4,-
TGTGCCAGCAGTACGCCCCTGGGGGGTAGAACTGAAGCTTTCTTT,CASSTPLGGRTEAFF,TRBV27,-,TRBJ1-1,-
TGTGCCAGCAGCTTTTCGGGCGGGTACGAAAAACTGTTTTTT,CASSFSGGYEKLFF,TRBV7-2,-,TRBJ1-4,few
TGTGCCAGCACCCGCTCGCGGCGTTCCGAAGAGACCCAGTACTTC,CASTRSRRSEETQYF,TRBV6-5,-,TRBJ2-5,-
TGTGCCAGCAGCCAAGATTATTTAGGGGGCAATCAGCCCCAGCATTTT,CASSQDYLGGNQPQHF,TRBV4-2,-,TRBJ1-5,-
TGCGCCAGCAGCCAAGATCCAGGACAAGGGATGCCCCAGCATTTT,CASSQDPGQGMPQHF,TRBV4-1,-,TRBJ1-5,-
TGTGCCAGCACCAGGACAGGCAATCAGCCCCAGCATTTT,CASTRTGNQPQHF,TRBV2,-,TRBJ1-5,-
TGTGCCAGCAGGCCCAGGGGAATGGAAAAACTGTTTTTT,CASRPRGMEKLFF,TRBV6-5,-,TRBJ1-4,-
TGTGCCAGCAGTTACTCGAGGGCTGGGGAGGGGACCCAGTACTTC,CASSYSRAGEGTQYF,TRBV6-6,TRBD2,TRBJ2-5,-
TGTGCCAGCAGCTCGGACCGGGGAGGCACCGGGGAGCTGTTTTTT,CASSSDRGGTGELFF,TRBV7-9,-,TRBJ2-2,-
TGTGCCAGCAGCTTTGGCGGTACAGATACGCAGTATTTT,CASSFGGTDTQYF,TRBV7-3,-,TRBJ2-3,-
TGTGCCCTCACGGGGGGCCGAACGTACACAGATACGCAGTATTTT,CALTGGRTYTDTQYF,TRBV30,-,TRBJ2-3,-
TGTGCCAGCAGCTTTACCGGGACTACTCACAATGAGCAGTTCTTC,CASSFTGTTHNEQFF,TRBV7-2,TRBD2,TRBJ2-1,-
TGTGCCAGCCTCCCGGGTGGATTTTACACAGATACGCAGTATTTT,CASLPGGFYTDTQYF,TRBV7-2,-,TRBJ2-3,-
TGTGCCAGCAGCCCCAGGCCTGAAGCTTTCTTT,CASSPRPEAFF,TRBV7-9,-,TRBJ1-1,-
TGTGCCAGCAGCCACCCAGGGCTCAGCTATGGCTACACCTTC,CASSHPGLSYGYTF,TRBV7-9,-,TRBJ1-2,-
TGTGCCAGCAGCTTGATGGGGTGGCGCAGGGGGCCAGAGACCCAGTACTTC,CASSLMGWRRGPETQYF,TRBV5-8,TRBD1,TRBJ2-5,-
TGTGCCAGCCGCTCCGGGGGGGCCTTAGAGACCCAGTACTTC,CASRSGGALETQYF,TRBV19,TRBD2,TRBJ2-5,-
TGTGCCAGCAGCCACGGCGACAGGGGCACTGAAGCTTTCTTT,CASSHGDRGTEAFF,TRBV3-1/TRBV3-2,TRBD1,TRBJ1-1,-
TGCGCCAGCAGCTGGGGACAAAACACCGGGGAGCTGTTTTTT,CASSWGQNTGELFF,TRBV5-1,-,TRBJ2-2,-
TGTGCCACCATCCTGAACAGGGAAGCGGTGTGTACTTCACCCCTCCACTTT,CATILNREAVCTSPLHF,TRBV15,-,TRBJ1-6,-
TGCGCCAGCACCCGGGGACAGGATTACGAGCAGTACTTC,CASTRGQDYEQYF,TRBV5-1,TRBD1,TRBJ2-7,-
TGCGCCAGCAGTACAGGTCAAGGCTACACCTTC,CASSTGQGYTF,TRBV10-2,-,TRBJ1-2,-
TGTGCCAGCAGCGCGGATTTACGGGGGGAGACCCAGTACTTC,CASSADLRGETQYF,TRBV7-9,-,TRBJ2-5,-
TGTGCCTGGAGGTCTAGTTTAAATCCCCACCAGTACTTC,CAWRSSLNPHQYF,TRBV30,-,TRBJ2-4,-
TGTGCCAGCTCACCAACACAATCGAACACCGGGGAGCTGTTTTTT,CASSPTQSNTGELFF,TRBV18,-,TRBJ2-2,-